The present TCR beta chain was sequenced within a study of shared clonotypes between healthy human individuals. Study conclusions and caveats: Rarefaction showed sorted-subset sequencing was incomplete despite large depth. Clonotypes which were not shared had lower generation probabilities than clonotypes that all four donors shared.

With 1 base clipped from V and 7 bases from J, the junction kept 7 bases outside the gene matches. Per germline, CDR1 LNHNV and CDR2 YYDKDF (reference sequence). The CDR3 is 16 amino acids. A word on this clone: Its cognate antigen is unknown.

Each replicate PCR on the sorted subsets used 200 to 250 ng DNA (around 30,000 T cell genomes). The assay was immunoSEQ multiplex PCR, and TCRdb's table has in-frame clones only and misses some. The sample shows some 1.4 million clones, approximately 97% of them seen only once. Partitioning of CD4+ cells yielded a CD45RA+ naive subset and a CD45RA-negative memory subset. This receptor was obtained from a young man in good health. The material sequenced was naive CD4+ T cells sorted from blood. Subset in this sample: CD45RA+ positively selected. The V call is TRBV15, the J call TRBJ2-1, with 10 bases identical to TRBD2. The CDR3 coding sequence is TGTGCCACCAGCAGAGGGGGAGCGGGAGGGCCTAATGAGCAGTTCTTC. Translation: CATSRGGAGGPNEQFF.